Shown below are 4 T cell receptor beta chains from a single sample sequenced in a study of blood T cell repertoires in COVID-19. Produced via immunoSEQ multiplex PCR; TCRdb's table is partial and in-frame only. The sample records approximately 80,000 clones, about 90% being singletons. Sequencing input: peripheral blood. These receptors were obtained from a woman between 50 and 59 years old in a cohort sampled during active COVID-19.

This chain connects TRBV28 to TRBJ2-1, with D possibly matching TRBD2 (6 bases). Deletions cut 7 bases from V and 0 bases from J, with 16 bases between. This CDR3 comprises 16 residues. Germline assignment: CDR1 MDHEN and CDR2 SYDVKM. The CDR3 coding sequence is TGTGCCAGCACCTTGGCGGGAATAAGCTCCTACAATGAGCAGTTCTTC. This encodes CASTLAGISSYNEQFF.

The rearrangement uses TRBV12-3 or TRBV12-4 and TRBJ2-3; D unclear. The CDR3 contains 13 residues. V was shortened by 6 bases and J by 4 bases, with 11 bases between the two germline ends. The CDR3 sequence: CASSMAPPDTQYF. The CDR3 DNA reads TGTGCCAGCAGCATGGCCCCCCCAGATACGCAGTATTTT.

The chain is built from TRBV5-1 and TRBJ1-1; 7 positions agree with TRBD1. Germline lookup yields CDR1 SGHRS and CDR2 YFSETQ. CDR3 length: 15 amino acids. V trimming: 4 bases; J trimming: 1 base; junction bases outside the gene matches: 7. The CDR3 DNA reads as TGCGCCAGCAGCCCCACGACAGGGACGAACACTGAAGCTTTCTTT. Residues: CASSPTTGTNTEAFF.

The chain links TRBV5-1 to TRBJ1-1, with D maybe TRBD1 (5 bases). V dropped 5 bases and J dropped 3 bases, with 11 bases sitting between them. The CDR3 has 13 amino acids. Germline values: CDR1 SGHRS, CDR2 YFSETQ. CDR3 loop: CASSFQGDTEAFF. As DNA, the CDR3 is TGCGCCAGCAGTTTCCAGGGTGACACTGAAGCTTTCTTT.